This record covers a single T cell receptor beta chain. The clone's antigen remains unknown. No base quality information exists; no much larger clone differs at one position. The data are from a study of T cell changes during pregnancy in multiple sclerosis (dated by TCRdb to 2018 to 2020). Background for the entire study: In women with multiple sclerosis, the researchers looked at how the T cell repertoire shifted as pregnancy progressed.

The CDR3 holds 12 amino acids from the cysteine to the phenylalanine. Only CDR3 DNA is held: 36 bases, read in frame from base 1. CDR1 WSHSY and CDR2 SAAADI were looked up in the germline V gene. Relative to germline, V is 8 bases shorter and J is 4 bases shorter, with 12 bases between their ends. Library prep was done by the immunoSEQ multiplex PCR assay. This is the immuneACCESS table as TCRdb keeps it, with only in-frame sequences that have V and J called. A part of the clones is gone; compared with another copy, unresolved V genes explain less than half, and the rest is unexplained. For this sample there are fewer than 60,000 clones; approximately 89% appear just once. 3% to 4.5% of the sample belongs to the ten largest clones.

The receptor chain draws on TRBV10-2 and TRBJ2-7, with a weak D call of TRBD2 (6 bases match). Sequenced here: peripheral blood, sampled after pregnancy. The TCR comes from a female donor in good health, enrolled as a control in a pregnancy study. The CDR3 here reads CASSPAGYEQYF. In nucleotide form, the sequence is TGCGCCAGCTCCCCGGCGGGGTACGAGCAGTACTTC.